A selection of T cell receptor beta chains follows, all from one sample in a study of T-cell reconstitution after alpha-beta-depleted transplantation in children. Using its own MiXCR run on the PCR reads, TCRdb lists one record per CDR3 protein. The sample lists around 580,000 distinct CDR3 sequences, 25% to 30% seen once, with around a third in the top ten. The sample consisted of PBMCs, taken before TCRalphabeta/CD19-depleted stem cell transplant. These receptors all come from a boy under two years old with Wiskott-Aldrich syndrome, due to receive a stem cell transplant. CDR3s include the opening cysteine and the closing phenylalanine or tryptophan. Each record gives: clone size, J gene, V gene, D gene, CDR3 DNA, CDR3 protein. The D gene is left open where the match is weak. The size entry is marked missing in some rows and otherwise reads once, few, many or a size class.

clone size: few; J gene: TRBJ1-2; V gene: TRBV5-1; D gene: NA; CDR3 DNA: TGCGCCAGCAGCTTGATGACAGGCCCTGAGAGCTATGGCTACACCTTC; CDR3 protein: CASSLMTGPESYGYTF
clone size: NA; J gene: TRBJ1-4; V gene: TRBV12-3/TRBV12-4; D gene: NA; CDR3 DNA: TGTGCCAGCAGTAGCCGGGACACGATTGCAACTAATGAAAAACTGTTTTTT; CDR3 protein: CASSSRDTIATNEKLFF
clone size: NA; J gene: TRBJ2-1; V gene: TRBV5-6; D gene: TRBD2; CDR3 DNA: TGTGCCAGCAGCTCGAGCGCGGGACTAGCGGGATTTGATGAGCAGTTCTTC; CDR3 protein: CASSSSAGLAGFDEQFF
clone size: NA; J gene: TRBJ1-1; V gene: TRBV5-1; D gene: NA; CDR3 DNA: TGCGCCAGCAGCTTGCCGGTTTCGGGCGCTGAAGCTTTCTTT; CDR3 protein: CASSLPVSGAEAFF
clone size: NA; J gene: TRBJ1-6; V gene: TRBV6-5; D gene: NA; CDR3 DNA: TGTGCCAGCAGTTACTCGACTGTTAATTCACCCCTCCACTTT; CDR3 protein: CASSYSTVNSPLHF
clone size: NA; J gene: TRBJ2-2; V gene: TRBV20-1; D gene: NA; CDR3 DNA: TGCAGTGCTACACAGACTAACACCGGGGAGCTGTTTTTT; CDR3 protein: CSATQTNTGELFF
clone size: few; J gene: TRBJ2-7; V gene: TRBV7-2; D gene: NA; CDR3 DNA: TGTGCCAGCAGCTTAGCGCATGCGTACGAGCAGTACTTC; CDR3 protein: CASSLAHAYEQYF
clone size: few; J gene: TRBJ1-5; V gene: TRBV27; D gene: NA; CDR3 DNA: TGTGCCAGCGGGGACGTACAGCCCCAGCATTTT; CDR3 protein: CASGDVQPQHF
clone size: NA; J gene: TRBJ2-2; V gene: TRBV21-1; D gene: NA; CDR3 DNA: TGTGCCAGCAGCAGAAAAACGGACCCGGAGGACTCCTCTATACTGCAAGTGAACACCGGGGAGCTGTTTTTT; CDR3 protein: CASSRKTDPEDSSILQVNTGELFF
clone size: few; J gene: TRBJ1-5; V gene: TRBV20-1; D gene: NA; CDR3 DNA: TGCAGTGCTAGAGGGCGGGGGGGCTTCAATCAGCCCCAGCATTTT; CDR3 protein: CSARGRGGFNQPQHF
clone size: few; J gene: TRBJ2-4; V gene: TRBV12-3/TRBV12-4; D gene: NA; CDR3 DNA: TGTGCCAGCAGTCCGGGGGATGGAGAAATGGCCAAAAACATTCAGTACTTC; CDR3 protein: CASSPGDGEMAKNIQYF
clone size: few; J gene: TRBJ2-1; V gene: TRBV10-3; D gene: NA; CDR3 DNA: TGTGCCACCAACTCTGAAGGGACTCCTTACAATGAGCAGTTCTTC; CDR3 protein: CATNSEGTPYNEQFF
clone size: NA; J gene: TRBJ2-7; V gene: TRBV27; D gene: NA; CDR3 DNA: TGTGCCAGCAGTTTATTACAGGATCCCTCCTACGAGCAGTACTTC; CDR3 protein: CASSLLQDPSYEQYF
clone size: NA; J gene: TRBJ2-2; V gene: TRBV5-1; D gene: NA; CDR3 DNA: TGCGCCAGCAGCTTGGGAGTCTGGACCGGGGAGCTGTTTTTT; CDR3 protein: CASSLGVWTGELFF
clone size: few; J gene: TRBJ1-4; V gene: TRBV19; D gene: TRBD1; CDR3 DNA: TGTGCCAGTTCGGACAGGGCTAATGAAAAACTGTTTTTT; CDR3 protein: CASSDRANEKLFF
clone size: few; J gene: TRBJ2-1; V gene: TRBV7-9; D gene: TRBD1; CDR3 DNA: TGTGCCAGCAGCGCGGACAGGGGTAAATACAATGAGCAGTTCTTC; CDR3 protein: CASSADRGKYNEQFF
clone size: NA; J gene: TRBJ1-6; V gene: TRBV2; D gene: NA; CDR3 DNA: TGTGCCAGCAGGACAGGTTTGGGCTCACCCCTCCACTTT; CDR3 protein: CASRTGLGSPLHF
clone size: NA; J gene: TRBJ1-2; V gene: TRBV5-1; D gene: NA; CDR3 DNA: TGCGCCAGCAGCTTGGCCCCAGGCAGGACCCCCTATGGCTACACCTTC; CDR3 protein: CASSLAPGRTPYGYTF
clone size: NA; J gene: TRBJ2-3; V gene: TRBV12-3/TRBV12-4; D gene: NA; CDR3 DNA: TGTGCCAGCAGTTATGGGACTGTAAGGGCAGATACGCAGTATTTT; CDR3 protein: CASSYGTVRADTQYF
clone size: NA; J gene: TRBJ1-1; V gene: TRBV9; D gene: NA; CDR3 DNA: TGTGCCAGCCGAGATGTGAACACTGAAGCTTTCTTT; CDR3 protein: CASRDVNTEAFF
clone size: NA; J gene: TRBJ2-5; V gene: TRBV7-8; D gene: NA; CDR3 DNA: TGTGCCAGCAGCAGGAGGAGGGGACTCCAAGAGACCCAGTACTTC; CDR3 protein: CASSRRRGLQETQYF
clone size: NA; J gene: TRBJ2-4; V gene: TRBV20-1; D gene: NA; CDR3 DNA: TGCAGTGCTAAGGAGGTGAAACCCGGGACAACAGTTTTAGCCAAAAACATTCAGTACTTC; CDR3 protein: CSAKEVKPGTTVLAKNIQYF
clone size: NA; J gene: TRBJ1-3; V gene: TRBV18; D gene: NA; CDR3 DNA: TGTGCCAGCTCTCCGCCTTTAAGCTCTGGAAACACCATATATTTT; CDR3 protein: CASSPPLSSGNTIYF
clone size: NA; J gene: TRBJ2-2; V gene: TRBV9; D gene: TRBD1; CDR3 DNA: TGTGCCAGCAGCCCCCGACAGGGCCACACCGGGGAGCTGTTTTTT; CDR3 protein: CASSPRQGHTGELFF
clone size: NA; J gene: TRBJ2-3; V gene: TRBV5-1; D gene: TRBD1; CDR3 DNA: TGCGCCAGCAGCTACGGACAGGGGGGGGATACGCAGTATTTT; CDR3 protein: CASSYGQGGDTQYF
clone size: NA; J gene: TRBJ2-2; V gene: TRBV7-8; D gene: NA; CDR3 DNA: TGTGCCAGCAGCCGCGTTACAGGGAAGTCCACCGGGGAGCTGTTTTTT; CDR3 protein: CASSRVTGKSTGELFF
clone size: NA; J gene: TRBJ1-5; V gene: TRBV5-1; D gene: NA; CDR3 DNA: TGCGCCAGCAGCTTGCAAGTCTCTAGCAATCAGCCCCAGCATTTT; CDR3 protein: CASSLQVSSNQPQHF
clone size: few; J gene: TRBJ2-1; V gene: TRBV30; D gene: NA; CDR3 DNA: TGTGCCTGGAGTGTACGGGTGGGAACCAGCTACAATGAGCAGTTCTTC; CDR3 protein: CAWSVRVGTSYNEQFF
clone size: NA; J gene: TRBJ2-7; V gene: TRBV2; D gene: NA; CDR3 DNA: TGTGCCAGCAGTGTGAACGAGCAGTACTTC; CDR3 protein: CASSVNEQYF
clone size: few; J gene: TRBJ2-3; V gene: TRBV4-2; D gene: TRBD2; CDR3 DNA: TGTGCCAGCAGCCAAATAGCGGGAGGCACAGATACGCAGTATTTT; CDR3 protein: CASSQIAGGTDTQYF
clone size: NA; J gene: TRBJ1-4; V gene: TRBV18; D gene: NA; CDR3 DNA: TGTGCCAGCTCACCTCGGGTGGAGGTGGGGGAAAAACTGTTTTTT; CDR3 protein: CASSPRVEVGEKLFF
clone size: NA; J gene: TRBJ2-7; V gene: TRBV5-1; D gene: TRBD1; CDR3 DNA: TGCGCCAGCAGCCTCCGGGACAGGACGGGGGAGCAGTACTTC; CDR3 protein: CASSLRDRTGEQYF
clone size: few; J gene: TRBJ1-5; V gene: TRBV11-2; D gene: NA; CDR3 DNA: TGTGCCAGCAGCTTAACAGGGCGCCTAGGAAATCAGCCCCAGCATTTT; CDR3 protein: CASSLTGRLGNQPQHF
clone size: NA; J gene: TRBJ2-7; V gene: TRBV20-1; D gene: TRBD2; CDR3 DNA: TGCAGTGCTAGAACTGGGACTAGCGGGAGCCGCTCCTACGAGCAGTACTTC; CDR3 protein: CSARTGTSGSRSYEQYF
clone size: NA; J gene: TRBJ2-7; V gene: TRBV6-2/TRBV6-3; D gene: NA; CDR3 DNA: TGTGCCAGCACCGATCCGGCGGGACGGCGACCCTACGAGCAGTACTTC; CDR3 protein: CASTDPAGRRPYEQYF
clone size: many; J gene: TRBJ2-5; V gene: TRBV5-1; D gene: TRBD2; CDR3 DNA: TGCGCCAGCAGCTACGGACTAGCGGAAGAGACCCAGTACTTC; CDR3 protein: CASSYGLAEETQYF
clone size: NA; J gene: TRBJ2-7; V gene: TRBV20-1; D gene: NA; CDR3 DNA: TGCAGTGTTCTAGGCGCTTACGAGCAGTACTTC; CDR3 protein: CSVLGAYEQYF
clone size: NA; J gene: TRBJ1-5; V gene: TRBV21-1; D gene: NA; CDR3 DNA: TGTGCCAGCAGCAAAGGAAAAGCTTATAGCAATCAGCCCCAGCATTTT; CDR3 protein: CASSKGKAYSNQPQHF
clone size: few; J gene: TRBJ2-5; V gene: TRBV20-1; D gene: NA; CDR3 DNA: TGCAGTGCTAGAGAGAGGGGCGGACAAGAGACCCAGTACTTC; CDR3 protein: CSARERGGQETQYF
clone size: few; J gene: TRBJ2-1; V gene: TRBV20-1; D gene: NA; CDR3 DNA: TGCAGTGCTAGAGATCCGACGGGAGCCTTAGGTGAGCAGTTCTTC; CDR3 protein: CSARDPTGALGEQFF
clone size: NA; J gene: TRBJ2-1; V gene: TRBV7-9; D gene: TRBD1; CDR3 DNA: TGTGCCAGCAGCTTTTCCGGGACAGGCTCCAATGAGCAGTTCTTC; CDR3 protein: CASSFSGTGSNEQFF